This T cell receptor beta chain was recorded in a study of T cell repertoires in aging, cancer and after chemotherapy. Study-level information: Clear clonal overlap appeared across healthy donor samples taken over several months to years.

TRB rearrangements spanning V, D and J were amplified using mixed TRB-A/B primers. TCRdb reprocessed the multiplex PCR reads via MiXCR and lists one record per CDR3 protein. The sample has under 8,500 distinct CDR3 sequences; about 32% are singletons. Amplification of TCR beta used genomic DNA extracted from peripheral blood. From germline, CDR1 is MNHEY and CDR2 SVGAGI. The CDR3 is 17 amino acids. V lost 0 bases, J lost 3 bases, and 17 bases lay in between. Sequenced material: blood. The origin of this receptor is a human donor in good health. This sequence joins TRBV6-5 and TRBJ1-2, with TRBD1 as a possible D gene (5 bases). The CDR3 protein is CASSYSSTGRGDYGYTF. The CDR3 nucleotides read TGTGCCAGCAGTTACTCGAGTACCGGGAGGGGTGACTATGGCTACACCTTC.